A selection of T cell receptor beta chains follows, all from one sample in a study of blood T cell repertoires in COVID-19. TCRdb's copy holds only in-frame clones and misses some; the assay was immunoSEQ multiplex PCR. The sample has some 240,000 clones; around 83% are singletons. The sample consisted of peripheral blood. These receptors were collected from a woman aged 80 or over with acute or convalescent COVID-19. CDR3s include the opening cysteine and the closing phenylalanine or tryptophan. A D gene is named only where the DNA matches it firmly. Size tells how often a clone was seen (once, few, many) or the class of an expanded clone, and some rows leave it out.

TRBD1 | . | TRBJ1-5 | TRBV27 | TGTGCCAGCAGTTTCACAGGGGGACGTCAGCCCCAGCATTTT | CASSFTGGRQPQHF
TRBD1 | . | TRBJ1-1 | TRBV18 | TGTGCCAGCTCATTGGGACAGGATCCGAACACTGAAGCTTTCTTT | CASSLGQDPNTEAFF
TRBD2 | . | TRBJ2-7 | TRBV7-2 | TGTGCCAGCAGGCACGATAGCGGGGGGGGCTACGAGCAGTACTTC | CASRHDSGGGYEQYF
TRBD2 | . | TRBJ2-1 | TRBV2 | TGTGCCAGCAGAGGGAGAGCGGGGGGGTTCAATGAGCAGTTCTTC | CASRGRAGGFNEQFF
TRBD1 | . | TRBJ2-7 | TRBV19 | TGTGCCAGTAGGCCGGGACAGGGGTCCTACGAGCAGTACTTC | CASRPGQGSYEQYF
. | . | TRBJ2-1 | TRBV15 | TGTGCCACCAGCAGAGATGGAGGGACAGACCAGGGGTTCTTC | CATSRDGGTDQGFF
TRBD1 | . | TRBJ2-2 | TRBV2 | TGTGCCAGCACGAGGGGGCGAGGGAACACCGGGGAGCTGTTTTTT | CASTRGRGNTGELFF
TRBD1 | few | TRBJ1-2 | TRBV19 | TGTGCCAGTAGTATGAGGGGGCCCTATGGCTACACCTTC | CASSMRGPYGYTF
. | . | TRBJ2-5 | TRBV9 | TGTGCCAGCAGCGTAGAGGGGGGGAGACCCGGAGAGACCCAGTACTTC | CASSVEGGRPGETQYF
. | . | TRBJ2-7 | TRBV28 | TGTGCCAGCAGTTTACGCCAGGGGTCCTACGAGCAGTACTTC | CASSLRQGSYEQYF
. | . | TRBJ1-1 | TRBV7-2 | TGTGCCAGCAGCTTAGGTCACATGAACACTGAAGCTTTCTTT | CASSLGHMNTEAFF
. | few | TRBJ1-1 | TRBV5-1 | TGCGCCAGCAGCCCCGACAGATACACTGAAGCTTTCTTT | CASSPDRYTEAFF
. | . | TRBJ2-7 | TRBV20-1 | TGCAGTGCTAGACAGGGTAACGAGCAGTACTTC | CSARQGNEQYF
TRBD1 | once | TRBJ1-4 | TRBV28 | TGTGCCAGCATGGGACAGGGGTATGAAAAACTGTTTTTT | CASMGQGYEKLFF
. | once | TRBJ2-2 | TRBV14 | TGTGCCAGCAGCCAAGTGGCTAACACCGGGGAGCTGTTTTTT | CASSQVANTGELFF
. | few | TRBJ2-3 | TRBV5-4 | TGTGCCAGCAGCTTGGTGGGGCTCAAGGGCGCTACGCAGTATTTT | CASSLVGLKGATQYF
TRBD1 | . | TRBJ2-7 | TRBV18 | TGTGCCAGCTCACGACAGGGGGACTCCTACGAGCAGTACTTC | CASSRQGDSYEQYF
TRBD1 | . | TRBJ2-2 | TRBV28 | TGTGCCAGCAGTATCACCGGGACAGGGCGGGCCGGGGAGCTGTTTTTT | CASSITGTGRAGELFF
. | . | TRBJ1-4 | TRBV5-1 | TGCGCCAGCAGCTTAGGTCAGGGGAATGAAAAACTGTTTTTT | CASSLGQGNEKLFF
. | . | TRBJ2-5 | TRBV5-4 | TGTGCCAGCACCCGAGGAGGCTACCGTCAAGAGACCCAGTACTTC | CASTRGGYRQETQYF
. | . | TRBJ2-7 | TRBV7-9 | TGTGCCAGCAGTCCCGGCGAGCAGTACTTC | CASSPGEQYF
. | few | TRBJ1-1 | TRBV2 | TGTGCCAGCACCCCTAACCCGAACACTGAAGCTTTCTTT | CASTPNPNTEAFF
. | . | TRBJ1-2 | TRBV6-1 | TGTGCCAGCAGTGAACCGGGTACCCCCTATGGCTACACCTTC | CASSEPGTPYGYTF
TRBD1 | . | TRBJ1-4 | TRBV28 | TGTGCCAGCAGCCGCCCCCCCGGGACAGGGTTTGAAAAACTGTTTTTT | CASSRPPGTGFEKLFF
TRBD1 | . | TRBJ2-7 | TRBV14 | TGTGCCAGCAGCCTCATGGACAGGGGCGAGCAGTACTTC | CASSLMDRGEQYF
. | . | TRBJ1-6 | TRBV2 | TGTGCCAGCAGTGAAATGGCGGCTAGCTCCTATAATTCACCCCTCCACTTT | CASSEMAASSYNSPLHF
TRBD1 | . | TRBJ1-1 | TRBV19 | TGTGCCAGTAGTATAGGTAGGATGGCGACAGGGGGAACTGAAGCTTTCTTT | CASSIGRMATGGTEAFF
TRBD2 | . | TRBJ2-3 | TRBV2 | TGTGCCAGCAGTGTGGTAGCGGGTACGCAGTATTTT | CASSVVAGTQYF
TRBD1 | once | TRBJ1-2 | TRBV2 | TGTGCCAGCAGTGAAGAGGGACAGGGGTATGGCTACACCTTC | CASSEEGQGYGYTF
TRBD2 | . | TRBJ2-1 | TRBV11-3 | TGTGCCAGCAGCCCGCGACTAGCGGGGCACAATGAGCAGTTCTTC | CASSPRLAGHNEQFF
TRBD1 | few | TRBJ2-7 | TRBV6-5 | TGTGCCAGCACCAAGGGGGCCCGATCCTACGAGCAGTACTTC | CASTKGARSYEQYF
TRBD2 | once | TRBJ2-1 | TRBV3-1/TRBV3-2 | TGTGCCAGCAGCCAGTGGGGGACTAGCGGCAATGAGCAGTTCTTC | CASSQWGTSGNEQFF
TRBD1 | . | TRBJ2-3 | TRBV18 | TGTGCCAGCTCACTGTCACAGGGGGCTACCAGCACAGATACGCAGTATTTT | CASSLSQGATSTDTQYF
. | . | TRBJ2-5 | TRBV6-1 | TGTGCCAGCAGTGAACTCCAGGGCCCACAAGAGACCCAGTACTTC | CASSELQGPQETQYF
TRBD1 | once | TRBJ1-2 | TRBV2 | TGTGCCAGCCACAGGGGAAGCTATGGCTACACCTTC | CASHRGSYGYTF
. | . | TRBJ1-6 | TRBV10-3 | TGTGCCATCAGTCCCGGGATTAGTTCACCCCTCCACTTT | CAISPGISSPLHF
. | . | TRBJ2-3 | TRBV5-1 | TGCGCCAGCAGCTCCGCAAGAGTAACCACAGATACGCAGTATTTT | CASSSARVTTDTQYF
. | once | TRBJ1-3 | TRBV30 | TGTGCCTGGAGTGTAGCCGGTACTTCGGGAAACACCATATATTTT | CAWSVAGTSGNTIYF
. | . | TRBJ2-3 | TRBV18 | TGTGCCAGCTCACCACCGTCGAGGGTACGGGGGATTGAGCAGTATTTT | CASSPPSRVRGIEQYF
. | . | TRBJ2-7 | TRBV5-5 | TGTGCCAGCAGCCCCGCGGGGATCAGCTCCTACGAGCAGTACTTC | CASSPAGISSYEQYF
. | . | TRBJ2-6 | TRBV19 | TGTGCCAGTACCCCAGGGGGGCCTGGGGCCAACGTCCTGACTTTC | CASTPGGPGANVLTF
. | . | TRBJ2-2 | TRBV6-6 | TGTGCCAGCAGTCCGAGGGGGGGACAGGTGAACACCGGGGAGCTGTTTTTT | CASSPRGGQVNTGELFF
. | . | TRBJ2-7 | TRBV3-1/TRBV3-2 | TGTGCCAGCAGCCAAGTAGGAGGTAGTGAGCAGTACTTC | CASSQVGGSEQYF
. | . | TRBJ1-1 | TRBV19 | TGTGCCAGTAGTATTGGACAGCCCCAAGGAAGCGGCACTGAAGCTTTCTTT | CASSIGQPQGSGTEAFF
TRBD1 | . | TRBJ1-1 | TRBV15 | TGTGCCACCAGCGGACCGACAGGGCTGAACACTGAAGCTTTCTTT | CATSGPTGLNTEAFF
. | . | TRBJ1-5 | TRBV19 | TGTGCCAGTAGTATGAGTACAGGCAGTCAGCCCCAGCATTTT | CASSMSTGSQPQHF
TRBD1 | . | TRBJ2-7 | TRBV5-1 | TGCGCCAGCAGCTCCAAGGTCGGACAGGGCCTGGGGGGCTACGAGCAGTACTTC | CASSSKVGQGLGGYEQYF
. | . | TRBJ2-3 | TRBV6-5 | TGTGCCACAGGGGGCGGGGGGGCCAAGGATACGCAGTATTTT | CATGGGGAKDTQYF
. | . | TRBJ1-1 | TRBV21-1 | TGTGCCAGCAGCACCCTGACACCAATGAACACTGAAGCTTTCTTT | CASSTLTPMNTEAFF
. | . | TRBJ1-1 | TRBV28 | TGTGCCAGCATGAAGAAGAGGGTGAACACTGAAGCTTTCTTT | CASMKKRVNTEAFF
. | . | TRBJ2-3 | TRBV27 | . | CASSLWASGSEHF
. | . | TRBJ2-3 | TRBV6-6 | TGTGCCAGCAGTGGCCGGGATCTGGGGACAGATACGCAGTATTTT | CASSGRDLGTDTQYF
. | . | TRBJ2-4 | TRBV19 | TGTGCCAGTAGGGAGGTGGGCAAAAACATTCAGTACTTC | CASREVGKNIQYF